The 15 T cell receptor beta chains presented below share a single source sample, sequenced in a study of Ad26.COV2.S vaccination and SARS-CoV-2 variants. Data came from immunoSEQ multiplex PCR; TCRdb stores just in-frame clones and leaves some out. The table includes approximately 150,000 clones, 75% to 90% detected once. This specimen was peripheral blood, taken after recovery from COVID-19. The origin of the receptors is a human donor who had recovered from COVID-19.

The chain uses TRBV7-6 and TRBJ1-6; D perhaps matches TRBD1 (5 bases). CDR3 size: 16 residues. The ends were cut back, 5 bases at V and 8 bases at J, with 19 bases in the middle. Germline V lookup: CDR1 SGHVS, CDR2 FNYEAQ. The CDR3 is CASSDSPGQIYSPLHF. CDR3 sequence (DNA): TGTGCCAGCAGCGACTCGCCGGGGCAGATTTATTCACCCCTCCACTTT.

The chain carries TRBV4-3 and TRBJ1-4; D is unresolved. The CDR3 runs 16 residues. The V gene lost 4 bases and the J gene lost 0 bases, with 12 bases spanning the gap. Germline V gene data show CDR1 as LGHNA and CDR2 as YSLEER. The CDR3 is CASSPRSRATNEKLFF. Written as DNA, the CDR3 is TGCGCCAGCAGCCCACGGTCGAGAGCAACTAATGAAAAACTGTTTTTT.

This clone was found many times. The CDR3 sequence is CASSLGGRSRETQYF. For the CDR3, the DNA is TGTGCCAGCAGTTTGGGGGGCCGGTCTCGAGAGACCCAGTACTTC. The rearrangement links TRBV6-2 or TRBV6-3 to TRBJ2-5, with D tentatively TRBD1 or TRBD2 (6 bases each). Germline assignment: CDR1 MNHEY and CDR2 SVGEGT. There are 15 residues in the CDR3. The V end lost 4 bases, the J end lost 4 bases, and 16 bases lay between the germline ends.

The V and J genes are TRBV7-9 and TRBJ2-5; perhaps TRBD2 as D (5 bases). CDR1 is SEHNR, CDR2 FQNEAQ, per germline (reference sequence). This CDR3 spans 14 amino acids. Trimming removed 1 base at V and 5 bases at J, with 11 bases between. Here the CDR3 reads CASSLVVSVETQYF. The CDR3 nucleotides read TGTGCCAGCAGCTTAGTCGTTAGCGTGGAGACCCAGTACTTC.

The chain uses TRBV19 and TRBJ2-7, with 9 bases lining up with TRBD1. This CDR3 comprises 15 residues. Germline CDR1 and CDR2: LNHDA and SQIVND (reference sequence). The trim removed 5 bases at V and 0 bases at J, leaving 5 bases unmatched. The CDR3 DNA reads TGTGCCAGTAGTCCGGGACAGGGAGGCTCCTACGAGCAGTACTTC. Translation: CASSPGQGGSYEQYF.

V gene TRBV19 combines with J gene TRBJ1-6; no firm D call. From germline, CDR1 is LNHDA and CDR2 SQIVND (reference sequence). The CDR3 extends over 15 amino acids. V was shortened by 4 bases and J by 10 bases, with 17 bases between the two germline ends. CDR3 nucleotides: TGTGCCAGTAGTAGAAGACAAGTTCTACCCTCACCCCTCCACTTT. As protein: CASSRRQVLPSPLHF.

The rearrangement joins TRBV3-1 (or the pseudogene TRBV3-2) to TRBJ1-2, with D possibly TRBD1 on 5 matching bases. V shed 6 bases and J shed 7 bases, with 12 bases lying between them. CDR1 and CDR2 (germline): LGHDT, YNNKEL (reference sequence). The CDR3 contains 12 residues. CDR3 loop: CASSAGGFGYTF. In nucleotides, the CDR3 is TGTGCCAGCAGTGCCGGGGGATTTGGCTACACCTTC.

J is TRBJ1-1 and V is TRBV30; TRBD1 matches at 9 bases. V lost 3 bases to trimming and J lost 7 bases; unmatched junction nucleotides: 3. This CDR3 is 12 amino acids long. CDR1 GTSNPN and CDR2 SVGIG come from the germline V gene (reference sequence). CDR3 protein: CAWRQGAGEAFF. The CDR3 nucleotides are TGTGCCTGGAGACAGGGGGCCGGTGAAGCTTTCTTT.

This chain connects TRBV15 to TRBJ2-5; 7 nucleotides agree with TRBD2. There are 13 residues in the CDR3. The germline gives CDR1 LNHNV, CDR2 YYDKDF (reference sequence). Trimming at V came to 6 bases and at J to 7 bases, leaving 8 bases not matched to a gene. The CDR3: CATSSSGEGTQYF. CDR3 DNA sequence: TGTGCCACCAGTTCGTCGGGGGAGGGGACCCAGTACTTC.

This clone has just a few counts. The gene calls are TRBV11-2 and TRBJ1-6; D remains unclear. V was trimmed by 0 bases and J by 7 bases, leaving 4 bases between them. The CDR3 is made up of 13 amino acids. CDR1 SGHAT and CDR2 FQNNGV come from the germline V gene. The CDR3 coding sequence is TGTGCCAGCAGCTTAGACAGGAATTCACCCCTCCACTTT. Encoded protein: CASSLDRNSPLHF.

This chain links TRBV6-1 with TRBJ2-7; D is possibly TRBD1 (5 bases). This CDR3 spans 14 amino acids. Trimming left V 1 base short and J 5 bases short, with 12 bases between. Per germline, CDR1 MNHNS and CDR2 SASEGT. In DNA, the CDR3 is TGTGCCAGCAGTGAAGGTGGGGCAGTGCACGAGCAGTACTTC. This encodes CASSEGGAVHEQYF.

The chain couples TRBV7-9 to TRBJ2-7, with D perhaps matching TRBD1 (6 bases). V was pared by 4 bases and J by 0 bases, with 10 bases between. The CDR3 covers 14 residues. Germline values: CDR1 SEHNR, CDR2 FQNEAQ (reference sequence). The CDR3 spells CASSSDRNSYEQYF. The CDR3 nucleotides read TGTGCCAGCAGCTCAGACAGGAACTCCTACGAGCAGTACTTC.

In this sample, this clone turned up a few times. V usage is TRBV7-2 and J usage is TRBJ2-7, with TRBD1 matching over 7 bases. This CDR3 has 18 residues. In germline, CDR1 is SGHTA, CDR2 FQGNSA. Trimming cost V 3 bases and J 0 bases; bases outside gene matches: 14. CDR3 bases: TGTGCCAGCAGCTTTAACAGGGGTTGGGACCTACTCTCCTACGAGCAGTACTTC. Amino acids: CASSFNRGWDLLSYEQYF.

The chain is built from TRBV4-1 and TRBJ1-5, with D tentatively TRBD1 (6 bases). The V gene lost 3 bases and the J gene lost 1 base, with 10 bases spanning the gap. This CDR3 has 15 residues. Germline CDR1 reads MGHRA; CDR2 reads YSYEKL. The CDR3, as DNA: TGCGCCAGCAGCCATGGAGGGGGGAGCAATCAGCCCCAGCATTTT. It encodes CASSHGGGSNQPQHF.

Only one count was recorded for this clone. The CDR3 region is CASRGQGLNTGELFF. The DNA of the CDR3 is TGTGCCAGCAGGGGACAGGGCCTGAACACCGGGGAGCTGTTTTTT. This chain links TRBV6-5 with TRBJ2-2; 9 bases match TRBD1. Germline V gene data show CDR1 as MNHEY and CDR2 as SVGAGI. V shed 6 bases, J shed 1 base, and the junction held 3 bases outside the gene matches. This CDR3 contains 15 residues.